This T cell receptor (beta chain) came from a study of blood T cell repertoires in COVID-19. Some clones are missing from TCRdb's copy, which holds only in-frame ones; the method was immunoSEQ multiplex PCR. The sample contains about 270,000 clones, about 91% of which appear only once. This CDR3 has 16 residues. The ends lost 4 bases at V and 3 bases at J; junction bases unmatched: 9. Germline V CDR1 and CDR2: SGHNT, YYREEE (reference sequence). The cohort comprised adults aged roughly 18 to 95 years residing in about two dozen US areas. Grouping used clinical history reported by participants in a survey and questionnaire.

The chain recombines TRBV5-4 with TRBJ1-4; 7 bases match TRBD1. This TCR was sampled from a man aged 35 to 55 who had been exposed to COVID-19. Sequenced: PBMCs or T cells enriched from blood (not recorded which). CDR3 protein: CASSHMDRMANEKLFF. The CDR3 nucleotides are TGTGCCAGCAGCCATATGGACAGGATGGCTAATGAAAAACTGTTTTTT. Combining the CDR3 with reference TRBV5-4 and TRBJ1-4 gives the whole variable domain ETGVTQSPTHLIKTRGQQVTLRCSSQSGHNTVSWYQQALGQGPQFIFQYYREEENGRGNFPPRFSGLQFPNYSSELNVNALELDDSALYLCASSHMDRMANEKLFFGSGTQLSVL.